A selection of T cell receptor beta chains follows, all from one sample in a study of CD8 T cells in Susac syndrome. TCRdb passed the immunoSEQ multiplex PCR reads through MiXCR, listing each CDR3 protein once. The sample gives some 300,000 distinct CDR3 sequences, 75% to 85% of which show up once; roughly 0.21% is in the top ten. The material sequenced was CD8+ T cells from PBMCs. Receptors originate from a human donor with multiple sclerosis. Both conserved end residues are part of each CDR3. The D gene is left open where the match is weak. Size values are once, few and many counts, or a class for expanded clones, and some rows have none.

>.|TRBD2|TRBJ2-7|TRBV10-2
CASSESGGLAGYEQYF
TGCGCCAGCAGTGAGTCGGGTGGACTAGCGGGCTACGAGCAGTACTTC
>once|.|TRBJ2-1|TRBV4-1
CASSQANEQFF
TGCGCCAGCAGCCAAGCCAATGAGCAGTTCTTC
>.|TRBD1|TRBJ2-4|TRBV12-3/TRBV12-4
CASSSAGTGGGLAKNIQYF
TGTGCCAGCAGTTCGGCCGGGACAGGGGGAGGACTAGCCAAAAACATTCAGTACTTC
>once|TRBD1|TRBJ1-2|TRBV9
CASSGGRGQDPYGYTF
TGTGCCAGCAGCGGGGGTAGGGGACAGGACCCCTATGGCTACACCTTC
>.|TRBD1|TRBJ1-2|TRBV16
CASSQSPPGQGGYGYTF
TGTGCCAGCAGCCAATCTCCCCCCGGACAGGGCGGCTATGGCTACACCTTC
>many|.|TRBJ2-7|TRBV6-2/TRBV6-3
CASSLTDSYEQYF
TGTGCCAGCAGTTTGACAGACTCCTACGAGCAGTACTTC
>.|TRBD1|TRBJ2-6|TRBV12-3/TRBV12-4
CASSPGTGGPNVLTF
TGTGCCAGCAGCCCCGGGACAGGGGGCCCCAACGTCCTGACTTTC
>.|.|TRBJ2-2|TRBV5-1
CATRVNTGELFF
TGCGCCACCAGGGTGAACACCGGGGAGCTGTTTTTT
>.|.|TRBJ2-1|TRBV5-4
CASSFNPLSVLTGNEQFF
TGTGCCAGCAGCTTCAACCCCCTTAGCGTACTTACAGGGAATGAGCAGTTCTTC
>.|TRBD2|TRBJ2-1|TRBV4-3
CASSQVGLAGVQSYNEQFF
TGCGCCAGCAGCCAGGTAGGGTTAGCGGGAGTTCAATCCTACAATGAGCAGTTCTTC
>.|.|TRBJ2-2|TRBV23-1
CASAGRTITGELFF
TGCGCCTCGGCCGGACGGACCATCACCGGGGAGCTGTTTTTT
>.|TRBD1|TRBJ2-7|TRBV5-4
CASSFRQGAREQYF
TGTGCCAGCAGCTTTAGGCAGGGGGCTCGTGAGCAGTACTTC
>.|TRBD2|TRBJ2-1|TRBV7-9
CASSLAGMGNEQFF
TGTGCCAGTAGCTTAGCGGGAATGGGCAATGAGCAGTTCTTC
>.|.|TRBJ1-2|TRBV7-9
CASSSMGSQLNYGYTF
TGTGCCAGCAGCTCAATGGGGTCCCAGCTTAACTATGGCTACACCTTC
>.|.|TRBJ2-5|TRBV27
CASSLQGWQETQYF
TGTGCCAGCAGCCTCCAGGGATGGCAAGAGACCCAGTACTTC
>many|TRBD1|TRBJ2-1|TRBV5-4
CASSQDGTGTNEQFF
TGCGCCAGCAGCCAAGACGGGACAGGGACCAATGAGCAGTTCTTC
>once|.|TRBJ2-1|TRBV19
CASSMDSEWDEQFF
TGTGCCAGTAGTATGGACAGTGAGTGGGATGAGCAGTTCTTC
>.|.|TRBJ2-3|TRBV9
CASSVKGFPDTQYF
TGTGCCAGCAGCGTAAAGGGATTCCCAGATACGCAGTATTTT
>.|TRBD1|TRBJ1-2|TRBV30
CAFAQGAYGYTF
TGTGCCTTTGCCCAGGGGGCCTATGGCTACACCTTC
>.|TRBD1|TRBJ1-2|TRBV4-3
CASSQDNRGQSYYGYTF
TGCGCCAGCAGCCAAGATAACAGGGGACAGTCCTACTATGGCTACACCTTC
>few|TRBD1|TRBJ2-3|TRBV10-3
CAISETGTGGPDTQYF
TGTGCCATCAGTGAGACCGGGACAGGAGGTCCAGATACGCAGTATTTT
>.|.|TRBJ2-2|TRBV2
CAIPVRQGMIKNTGELFF
TGTGCCATTCCGGTGCGGCAGGGAATGATTAAGAACACCGGGGAGCTGTTTTTT
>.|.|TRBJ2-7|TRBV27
CASSLSGEWWDYEQYF
TGTGCCAGCAGTTTATCAGGTGAATGGTGGGACTACGAGCAGTACTTC
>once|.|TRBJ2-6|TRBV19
CASSGYSGANVLTF
TGTGCCAGTAGCGGATACTCTGGGGCCAACGTCCTGACTTTC
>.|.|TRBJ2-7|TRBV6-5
CASSQDLGEQYF
TGTGCCAGCAGCCAGGATCTGGGCGAGCAGTACTTC
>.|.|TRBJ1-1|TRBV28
CASSSFPWNTEAFF
TGTGCCAGCAGTTCGTTTCCCTGGAACACTGAAGCTTTCTTT
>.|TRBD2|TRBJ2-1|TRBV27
CASIVIGLAGNEQFF
TGTGCCAGCATCGTCATTGGACTAGCGGGCAATGAGCAGTTCTTC
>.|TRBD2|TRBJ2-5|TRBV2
CASSGEGWETQYF
TGTGCCAGCAGTGGGGAGGGTTGGGAGACCCAGTACTTC
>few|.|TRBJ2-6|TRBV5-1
CASSLGPPSGANVLTF
TGCGCCAGCAGCTTGGGACCACCGTCTGGGGCCAACGTCCTGACTTTC
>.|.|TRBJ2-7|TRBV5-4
CASSFGVYEQYF
TGTGCCAGCAGCTTTGGAGTGTACGAGCAGTACTTC
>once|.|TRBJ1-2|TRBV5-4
CASSLLDRGPGPYGYTF
TGTGCCAGCAGCTTGTTGGACCGGGGTCCCGGCCCTTATGGCTACACCTTC
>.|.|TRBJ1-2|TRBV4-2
CASSQEIGFDNYGYTF
TGTGCCAGCAGCCAAGAGATAGGCTTCGACAACTATGGCTACACCTTC
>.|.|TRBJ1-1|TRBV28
CASRYNRGNTEAFF
TGTGCCAGCCGCTATAACCGGGGGAACACTGAAGCTTTCTTT
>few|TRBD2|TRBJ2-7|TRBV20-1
CSARSTSGSNEQYF
TGCAGTGCTAGATCGACTAGCGGGAGCAACGAGCAGTACTTC
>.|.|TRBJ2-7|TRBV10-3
CAISIIGSSYEQYF
TGTGCCATCAGTATTATCGGGAGCTCCTACGAGCAGTACTTC
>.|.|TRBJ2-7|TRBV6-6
CASSPPGYYEQYF
TGTGCCAGCAGTCCCCCAGGGTACTACGAGCAGTACTTC